Below are 14 T cell receptor beta chains sequenced from a single sample in a study of breast tumors, draining lymph nodes, adjacent tissues. TCRdb recomputed calls from the multiplex PCR reads with MiXCR, one row per CDR3 protein. This sample carries 170,000 or so distinct CDR3 sequences, 25% to 40% of them seen once, and the ten largest clones take 4.3%. Breast cancer patients provided tissue from their axillary draining lymph nodes. Sequences were obtained from axillary lymph node tissue. Every receptor here comes from a female donor with breast cancer. Some clones in this sample may be carry-over from other donors' samples.

This clonotype was seen only a few times. V usage is TRBV7-9 and J usage is TRBJ1-2; possibly TRBD1 for D (6 bases). The length of the CDR3 is 18 residues. Germline CDR1 SEHNR, CDR2 FQNEAQ (reference sequence). The V and J ends lost 0 bases and 1 base respectively, with 18 bases between them. In nucleotides, the CDR3 is TGTGCCAGCAGCTTAGCTGGATCAGGGGCACAACGTAACTATGGCTACACCTTC. This sequence encodes CASSLAGSGAQRNYGYTF.

In regard to this clonotype: A read error may explain this, as a much larger clone is one base away. The chain is built from TRBV6-5 and TRBJ1-2; 10 nucleotides line up with TRBD1. Losses at the gene ends were 6 bases for V and 1 base for J; bases not matched to a gene: 2. The CDR3 spans 14 residues. The germline CDR1 and CDR2 sequences are MNHEY and SVGAGI. The CDR3 DNA sequence: TGTGCCAGCAGCCGGGACAGGGGTAACTATGGCTACACCTTC. Protein product: CASSRDRGNYGYTF.

Concerning this clonotype itself: This could be a read error, since a much larger clone is one nucleotide away. The conserved closing phenylalanine or tryptophan is absent in this CDR3, likely reflecting a read error. The chain uses TRBV5-6 and TRBJ1-2, with a possible D match to TRBD1 (5 bases). This CDR3 has 13 amino acids. Germline lookup yields CDR1 SGHDT and CDR2 YYEEEE. V lost 1 base and J lost 3, with 7 bases in between. This CDR3 is CASSLMGDYGYTL. CDR3 coding DNA: TGTGCCAGCAGCTTGATGGGGGACTATGGCTACACCCTC.

This clonotype was observed many times. The chain combines TRBV12-3 or TRBV12-4 with TRBJ1-2; TRBD1 might be the D (5 bases). Trimming took off 7 bases at V and 8 bases at J, with 20 bases between the two ends. The CDR3 has 14 amino acids. The CDR3 nucleotides read TGTGCCAGCATCACAGGCGGGACGGCGAGCGGCTACACCTTC. Amino acid sequence: CASITGGTASGYTF.

J is TRBJ1-3 and V is TRBV10-3; perhaps TRBD1 as D (5 bases). The germline V and J ends were trimmed by 3 bases and 4 bases, with 13 bases remaining between them. CDR1 ENHRY and CDR2 SYGVKD come from the germline V gene. The CDR3 is 15 amino acids. CDR3 DNA: TGTGCCATCAGTGAAGGGACGTCGATGGGAAACACCATATATTTT. Amino acid sequence: CAISEGTSMGNTIYF.

This clonotype has at least ten counts. This chain uses TRBV20-1 with TRBJ2-5, with 7 positions matching TRBD2. The CDR3 runs 16 residues. J lost 0 bases, V lost 0 bases, and 7 bases had no gene match. Per the germline V gene, CDR1 is DFQATT and CDR2 is SNEGSKA (reference sequence). Written as DNA, the CDR3 is TGCAGTGCTAGAGATCGAGAGCGGGGTTACCAAGAGACCCAGTACTTC. As protein: CSARDRERGYQETQYF.

There are many counts of this clonotype. The chain couples TRBV11-3 to TRBJ2-2; D uncertain. Trimming shortened V by 1 base and J by 6 bases, and 18 bases separated the two germline ends. The length of the CDR3 is 17 residues. The V gene's germline CDR1 is SGHNT and CDR2 YENEEA. CDR3 region: CASSLADHTSYAGELFF. The DNA for the CDR3 is TGTGCCAGCAGCTTAGCGGACCATACCTCGTACGCCGGGGAGCTGTTTTTT.

This clonotype was observed many times. The chain recombines TRBV20-1 with TRBJ2-7; the match to TRBD1 covers 9 bases. The CDR3 spans 14 residues. Germline V gene sequence: CDR1 DFQATT, CDR2 SNEGSKA (reference sequence). Trimming took 1 base from V and 5 from J; bases not matched to a gene: 6. In nucleotides, the CDR3 is TGCAGTGCTAGAGCCCCGGGACAGGGTCACGAGCAGTACTTC. Residues: CSARAPGQGHEQYF.

The rearrangement links TRBV7-8 to TRBJ2-5; 10 bases fit TRBD2. With 5 bases clipped from V and 1 base from J, the junction kept 4 bases outside the gene matches. CDR1 is SGHVS, CDR2 FQNEAQ, per germline. The CDR3 is 15 residues long. This CDR3 reads CASSVPSGGQETQYF. The CDR3 DNA is TGTGCCAGCAGCGTGCCTAGCGGGGGCCAAGAGACCCAGTACTTC.

In its sample, this clonotype was seen many times. The V and J genes are TRBV6-1 and TRBJ2-3; D is uncertain. Germline V gives CDR1 MNHNS, CDR2 SASEGT. This CDR3 has 16 amino acids. Deletions cut 7 bases from V and 2 bases from J, with 19 bases between. CDR3 in DNA: TGTGCCAGCACCCCCCTAGTTGGTGGAAACACAGATACGCAGTATTTT. Encoded protein: CASTPLVGGNTDTQYF.

About this clonotype: At one of its ends the junction is not consistent with the germline gene, which may arise from a read error. The chain links TRBV7-7 to TRBJ2-1, with 12 bases that match TRBD2. The CDR3 runs 15 residues. In germline, CDR1 is SSHAT, CDR2 FNYEAQ (reference sequence). CDR3 protein: CASSLLAGGLNEQFF. In DNA form, the CDR3 reads TGTGCTAGCAGCCTACTAGCGGGGGGCTTAAATGAGCAGTTCTTC.

Ten or more counts support this clonotype. This sequence joins TRBV5-1 and TRBJ2-1, with 10 bases lining up with TRBD2. Germline trimming cut 5 bases from V and 5 bases from J; bases unmatched to any gene: 7. The CDR3 is 15 residues long. Germline values: CDR1 SGHRS, CDR2 YFSETQ. The DNA of the CDR3 is TGCGCCAGCAGATTCAGCGGGGGGGCGAACAATGAGCAGTTCTTC. This codes for CASRFSGGANNEQFF.

This clonotype was picked up many times. The chain combines TRBV7-9 with TRBJ2-7; 8 nucleotides line up with TRBD2. The length of the CDR3 is 14 residues. Trimming cost V 5 bases and J 6 bases; bases outside gene matches: 9. CDR1 SEHNR and CDR2 FQNEAQ come from the germline V gene (reference sequence). CDR3 nucleotides: TGTGCCAGCAGCGGCCCGGGACTAGTCGGCGAGCAGTACTTC. Translated: CASSGPGLVGEQYF.

The chain couples TRBV13 to TRBJ1-5; no clear D gene. Trimming removed 5 bases at V and 11 bases at J, with 22 bases between. The CDR3 contains 15 residues. Germline V lookup: CDR1 PRHDT, CDR2 FYEKMQ (reference sequence). For the CDR3, the DNA is TGTGCCAGCAGCCCCCTAGGAGTGGGAGGAGAGACCCAGCATTTT. It encodes CASSPLGVGGETQHF. Variable domain in full (rest from reference TRBV13 and TRBJ1-5): AAGVIQSPRHLIKEKRETATLKCYPIPRHDTVYWYQQGPGQDPQFLISFYEKMQSDKGSIPDRFSAQQFSDYHSELNMSSLELGDSALYFCASSPLGVGGETQHFGDGTRLSIL.